This TCR beta chain was found in a study of blood T cell repertoires in COVID-19. Whole-study context: Samples of COVID-19 (acute and convalescent) were obtained from the United States, Italy and Spain. From T cells, B-cell-depleted T cells, or PBMCs came the material, which was cDNA or gDNA.

Source study methods: Counts of nucleated cells, estimated from reference gene primer amplification, were obtained. Sequenced by immunoSEQ multiplex PCR; TCRdb stores in-frame clones only, minus some. V, J and clone size reflect that table, while D and trimming were determined from the DNA. The repertoire has under 200,000 clones, 88% of them found once; the top ten carry around 24%. There are 13 residues in the CDR3. In germline, CDR1 is KGHSH, CDR2 LQKENI. V was shortened by 6 bases and J by 3 bases, with 8 bases between the two germline ends. The V and J genes are TRBV18 and TRBJ1-4; D remains unclear. The sequence derives from a man in his fifties or sixties with acute or convalescent COVID-19. What was sequenced was peripheral blood. CDR3 bases: TGTGCCAGCTCGGTCTCGGCTAATGAAAAACTGTTTTTT. Translated: CASSVSANEKLFF. The full variable domain, in which reference TRBV18 and TRBJ1-4 provide the parts outside the CDR3, is NAGVMQNPRHLVRRRGQEARLRCSPMKGHSHVYWYRQLPEEGLKFMVYLQKENIIDESGMPKERFSAEFPKEGPSILRIQQVVRGDSAAYFCASSVSANEKLFFGSGTQLSVL.